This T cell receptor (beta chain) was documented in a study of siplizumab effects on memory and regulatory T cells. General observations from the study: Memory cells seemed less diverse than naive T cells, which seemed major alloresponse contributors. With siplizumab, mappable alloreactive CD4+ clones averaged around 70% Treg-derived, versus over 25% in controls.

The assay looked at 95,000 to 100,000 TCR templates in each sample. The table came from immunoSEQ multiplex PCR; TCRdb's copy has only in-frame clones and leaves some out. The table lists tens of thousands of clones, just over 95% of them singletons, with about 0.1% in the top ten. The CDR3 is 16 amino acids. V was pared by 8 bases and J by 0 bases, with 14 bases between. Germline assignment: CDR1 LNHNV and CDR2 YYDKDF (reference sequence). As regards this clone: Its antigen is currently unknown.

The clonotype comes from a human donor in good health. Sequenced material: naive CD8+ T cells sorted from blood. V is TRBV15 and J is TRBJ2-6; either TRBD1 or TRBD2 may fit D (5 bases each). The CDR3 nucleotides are TGTGCCACCTTTGGGACCGCGTCCTCTGGGGCCAACGTCCTGACTTTC. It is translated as CATFGTASSGANVLTF.